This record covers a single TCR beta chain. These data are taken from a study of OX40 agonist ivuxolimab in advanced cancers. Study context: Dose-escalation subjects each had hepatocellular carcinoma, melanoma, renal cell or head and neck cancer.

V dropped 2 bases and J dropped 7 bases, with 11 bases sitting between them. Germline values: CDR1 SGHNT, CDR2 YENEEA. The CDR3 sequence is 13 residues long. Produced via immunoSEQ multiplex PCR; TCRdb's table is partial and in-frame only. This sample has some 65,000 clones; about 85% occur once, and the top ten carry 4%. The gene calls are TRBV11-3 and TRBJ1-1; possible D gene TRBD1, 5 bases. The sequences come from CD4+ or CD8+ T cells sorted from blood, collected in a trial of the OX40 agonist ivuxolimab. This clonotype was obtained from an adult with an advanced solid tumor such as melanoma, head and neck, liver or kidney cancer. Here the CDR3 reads CASSLRDGNEAFF. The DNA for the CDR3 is TGTGCCAGCAGCTTAAGGGACGGCAATGAAGCTTTCTTT.